This T cell receptor beta chain was observed in a study of blood T cell repertoires in COVID-19. Sequencing used immunoSEQ multiplex PCR; TCRdb keeps in-frame clones, though not all of them. The data hold about 250,000 clones, with around 83% observed a single time. The CDR3 loop spans 14 amino acids. CDR1 and CDR2 from the germline V gene are SGHDN and FVKESK. Trimming left V 1 base short and J 0 bases short, with 6 bases between. This chain connects TRBV14 to TRBJ1-1; D gene unclear. The clonotype was recovered from a man aged 40-49 years with active or convalescent COVID-19. Specimen: peripheral blood. The CDR3 nucleotides are TGTGCCAGCAGCCAAGTGGAGGTGAACACTGAAGCTTTCTTT. Amino acid sequence: CASSQVEVNTEAFF.